What follows are 26 T cell receptor beta chains derived from one specimen sequenced in a study of blood T cell repertoires in COVID-19 (dated by TCRdb to the early 2020s). Libraries were prepared through the immunoSEQ multiplex PCR assay. In its TCRdb copy, this immuneACCESS table keeps in-frame sequences only and misses some clones. Where compared with another copy, unresolved V genes explain less than half of these, and the others have no known cause. The sample records about 110,000 clones, about 79% of which are singletons. The ten largest clonotypes hold 16% of the sample. The sequencing sample was made of peripheral blood. Receptors were obtained from a woman older than 75 with active or convalescent COVID-19.

This chain links TRBV10-3 with TRBJ2-1, with 9 bases fitting TRBD1. Germline-derived CDR1 and CDR2 are ENHRY and SYGVKD. Trimming removed 3 bases from V and 0 bases from J; junction bases left unmatched: 9. The CDR3 loop spans 18 amino acids. The CDR3 sequence: CAISERTGEDSSYNEQFF. The CDR3 DNA sequence: TGTGCCATCAGTGAAAGGACAGGGGAAGATAGCTCCTACAATGAGCAGTTCTTC.

This clone was seen a handful of times. V and J are TRBV7-9 and TRBJ1-1; D unresolved. This CDR3 is built from 14 residues. Germline CDR1 and CDR2: SEHNR and FQNEAQ (reference sequence). V was shortened by 1 base and J by 4 bases, with 10 bases between the two germline ends. In DNA form, the CDR3 reads TGTGCCAGCAGCTTAGGGTCGGGGATCACTGAAGCTTTCTTT. This codes for CASSLGSGITEAFF.

V and J are TRBV12-3 or TRBV12-4 and TRBJ2-1; D not certain. Trimming pared 3 bases from V and 4 bases from J, leaving 7 bases between. The CDR3 loop spans 13 amino acids. For the CDR3, the DNA is TGTGCCAGCAGTTTGACACGATACAATGAGCAGTTCTTC. This translates into CASSLTRYNEQFF.

Points on this clone: The sample has other DNA sequences that encode this CDR3 too. The V call is TRBV18, the J call TRBJ1-2, with D possibly being TRBD1 (5 bases). V was cut by 6 bases and J by 2 bases, with 10 bases left in between. Germline lookup yields CDR1 KGHSH and CDR2 LQKENI. The CDR3 has 13 residues. The CDR3 DNA reads as TGTGCCAGCTCCCCCGACAGCAACTATGGCTACACCTTC. This gives the protein CASSPDSNYGYTF.

A single count supports this clone. V usage is TRBV2 and J usage is TRBJ1-3, with unresolved D. V lost 5 bases, J lost 3 bases, and 8 bases lay in between. Germline V gene lookup returns CDR1 SNHLY and CDR2 FYNNEI. The CDR3 is 13 residues long. This chain's CDR3 is CASSPVYGNTIYF. CDR3 DNA sequence: TGTGCCAGCAGTCCCGTGTATGGAAACACCATATATTTT. Supplemented by reference TRBV2 and TRBJ1-3, the full variable domain reads EPEVTQTPSHQVTQMGQEVILRCVPISNHLYFYWYRQILGQKVEFLVSFYNNEISEKSEIFDDQFSVERPDGSNFTLKIRSTKLEDSAMYFCASSPVYGNTIYFGEGSWLTVV.

The V and J genes are TRBV18 and TRBJ2-7, with D possibly being TRBD1 (6 bases). V lost 4 bases, J lost 1 base, and 11 bases lay in between. The CDR3 extends over 14 amino acids. In germline, CDR1 is KGHSH, CDR2 LQKENI. The CDR3 loop is CASSLTTGSYEQYF. The CDR3 DNA is TGTGCCAGCTCACTAACGACAGGTTCCTACGAGCAGTACTTC.

The V and J genes are TRBV19 and TRBJ1-4, with a tentative D call TRBD1 (6 bases). In germline, CDR1 is LNHDA, CDR2 SQIVND (reference sequence). Deletions cut 0 bases from V and 3 bases from J, with 14 bases between. The CDR3 has 17 residues. The DNA for the CDR3 is TGTGCCAGTAGTATAGACGGCCGGGCAGGGGCTAATGAAAAACTGTTTTTT. This sequence encodes CASSIDGRAGANEKLFF. Using reference TRBV19 and TRBJ1-4 for the parts outside the CDR3, the full variable domain is DGGITQSPKYLFRKEGQNVTLSCEQNLNHDAMYWYRQDPGQGLRLIYYSQIVNDFQKGDIAEGYSVSREKKESFPLTVTSAQKNPTAFYLCASSIDGRAGANEKLFFGSGTQLSVL.

The chain is built from TRBV30 and TRBJ1-5; no clear D. CDR1 is GTSNPN and CDR2 is SVGIG in the germline V gene (reference sequence). Trimming pared 2 bases from V and 2 bases from J, leaving 4 bases between. The CDR3 runs 12 residues. CDR3 sequence reads: CAWSRRNQPQHF. CDR3 DNA: TGTGCCTGGAGTCGTCGCAATCAGCCCCAGCATTTT. The full variable domain, with the rest looked up from reference TRBV30 and TRBJ1-5, is SQTIHQWPATLVQPVGSPLSLECTVEGTSNPNLYWYRQAAGRGLQLLFYSVGIGQISSEVPQNLSASRPQDRQFILSSKKLLLSDSGFYLCAWSRRNQPQHFGDGTRLSIL.

The V and J genes are TRBV28 and TRBJ2-1, with 9 positions matching TRBD2. J lost 10 bases, V lost 6 bases, and 13 bases had no gene match. The CDR3 loop spans 15 amino acids. Looked up from germline, CDR1 is MDHEN and CDR2 is SYDVKM. DNA for the CDR3: TGTGCCAGCAGCCTCTCGACGACTAGCGGCGGAGAGCAGTTCTTC. Its protein is CASSLSTTSGGEQFF.

This clone occurred once. The chain uses TRBV7-8 and TRBJ2-3; TRBD2 agrees at 10 bases. CDR1 and CDR2 from the germline V gene are SGHVS and FQNEAQ. J was trimmed by 1 base and V by 3 bases; bases with no gene match: 4. The CDR3 runs 16 residues. The CDR3 coding sequence is TGTGCCAGCAGCTTTTCCGGGACTAGCGGCACAGATACGCAGTATTTT. It specifies CASSFSGTSGTDTQYF.

V and J are TRBV7-3 and TRBJ2-7; 9 bases agree with TRBD1. This CDR3 has 13 residues. Germline V lookup: CDR1 SGHTA, CDR2 FQGTGA. V dropped 4 bases and J dropped 6; count of bases not matched to a gene: 4. In DNA, the CDR3 is TGTGCCAGCAGCTCACAGGGGGCAGGCGAGCAGTACTTC. Its protein product is CASSSQGAGEQYF.

A few counts support this clone. The chain uses TRBV16 and TRBJ1-5, with D unresolved. V was shortened by 2 bases and J by 0 bases, with 8 bases between the two germline ends. This CDR3 region has 15 residues. Germline V gene data show CDR1 as KGHSY and CDR2 as FQNENV. The CDR3 DNA is TGTGCCAGCAGCCAAGACCCGGGTAGCAATCAGCCCCAGCATTTT. It yields the protein CASSQDPGSNQPQHF.

The gene calls are TRBV19 and TRBJ1-3; 10 nucleotides align to TRBD1. With V trimmed by 10 bases and J by 0 bases, 3 bases remained unmatched. This CDR3 contains 14 residues. CDR1 LNHDA and CDR2 SQIVND come from the germline V gene (reference sequence). CDR3 nucleotides: TGTGCCACCTGGGACAGGGGCTCTGGAAACACCATATATTTT. This encodes CATWDRGSGNTIYF.

The chain carries TRBV5-1 and TRBJ2-3, with 7 bases that match TRBD2. The V and J ends lost 4 bases and 2 bases, in that order; junction bases with no gene match: 7. The CDR3 totals 15 residues. The germline V gene encodes CDR1 SGHRS and CDR2 YFSETQ. The CDR3 here is CASSQLARITDTQYF. The CDR3 nucleotides are TGCGCCAGCAGCCAACTAGCGAGAATCACAGATACGCAGTATTTT.

The chain is built from TRBV6-5 and TRBJ1-2; no reliable D call. This CDR3 has 13 amino acids. Germline V CDR1 and CDR2: MNHEY, SVGAGI. V shed 7 bases and J shed 2 bases, with 11 bases lying between them. The chain's CDR3 is CASTPGTNYGYTF. CDR3 in DNA: TGTGCCAGCACACCAGGCACCAACTATGGCTACACCTTC.

The V and J genes are TRBV28 and TRBJ2-7; a possible D gene is TRBD2 (6 bases). Trimming took 5 bases from V and 2 from J, leaving 16 bases between them. The germline V gene has CDR1 MDHEN and CDR2 SYDVKM. The CDR3 length is 15 residues. In DNA, the CDR3 is TGTGCCAGCAGTACCCCCGGTGGAGGGCCCTACGAGCAGTACTTC. Its translation is CASSTPGGGPYEQYF.

This clone has a single count. The J gene is TRBJ2-7, the V gene TRBV4-2; 9 nucleotides match TRBD2. The CDR3 consists of 16 residues. Germline V gene lookup returns CDR1 LGHNA and CDR2 YNFKEQ. The V gene end was trimmed by 6 bases and the J gene end by 2 bases; junction bases not matched to a gene: 11. CDR3 protein: CASSRGGREGTYEQYF. CDR3 sequence (DNA): TGTGCCAGCAGTCGAGGCGGGCGGGAGGGGACCTACGAGCAGTACTTC.

This clone turned up a few times. This chain uses TRBV7-9 with TRBJ2-1; 13 nucleotides match TRBD2. The CDR3 consists of 16 residues. The V and J ends lost 5 bases and 8 bases, in that order; junction bases with no gene match: 9. Germline CDR1 SEHNR, CDR2 FQNEAQ (reference sequence). The CDR3: CASSTRTSGSSDEQFF. CDR3 sequence (DNA): TGTGCCAGCAGCACTCGGACTAGCGGGAGCTCGGATGAGCAGTTCTTC.

The V gene is TRBV7-2, the J gene TRBJ1-1; a possible D gene is TRBD1 (6 bases). The V and J ends lost 6 bases and 1 base respectively, with 15 bases between them. The CDR3 is 15 amino acids. CDR1 is SGHTA and CDR2 is FQGNSA in the germline V gene. CDR3 nucleotide sequence: TGTGCCAGCAGATTTTCGGGGGGCGAGAACACTGAAGCTTTCTTT. It codes for CASRFSGGENTEAFF.

The V gene is TRBV5-1, the J gene TRBJ2-1, with 7 bases fitting TRBD2. V gave up 4 bases and J gave up 2 bases; unmatched junction bases: 3. CDR3 size: 14 residues. Germline V gives CDR1 SGHRS, CDR2 YFSETQ. The CDR3 DNA reads TGCGCCAGCAGCCCCGGGACTACCTACAATGAGCAGTTCTTC. It translates to CASSPGTTYNEQFF.

The chain employs TRBV3-1 (or the pseudogene TRBV3-2) and TRBJ2-1, with TRBD2 as a possible D gene (5 bases). Germline V CDR1 and CDR2: LGHDT, YNNKEL (reference sequence). The V end was cut by 4 bases, the J end by 4 bases, with 14 bases between. The CDR3 is 15 residues long. The CDR3, as DNA: TGTGCCAGCAGCCCCGGCGGAGGATCTTACAATGAGCAGTTCTTC. Protein product: CASSPGGGSYNEQFF.

V and J are TRBV6-5 and TRBJ1-1, with 8 bases aligning to TRBD1. With 7 bases clipped from V and 3 bases from J, the junction kept 10 bases outside the gene matches. Germline V gives CDR1 MNHEY, CDR2 SVGAGI. The CDR3 is made up of 15 amino acids. For the CDR3, the DNA is TGTGCCAGCATGGGCCAGGGGGCCGGGGACACTGAAGCTTTCTTT. This codes for CASMGQGAGDTEAFF.

The chain links TRBV9 to TRBJ2-1; 8 bases align to TRBD2. CDR1 is SGDLS and CDR2 is YYNGEE in the germline V gene. Trimming cost V 3 bases and J 4 bases; bases outside gene matches: 6. The CDR3 is 15 residues long. CDR3 sequence (DNA): TGTGCCAGCAGCGAGGGCGGGAGGCCGTACAATGAGCAGTTCTTC. Translated, it gives CASSEGGRPYNEQFF.

This clone has just a few counts. V and J are TRBV30 and TRBJ1-4; no reliable D call. Germline lookup yields CDR1 GTSNPN and CDR2 SVGIG (reference sequence). The CDR3 has 14 residues. Trimming stripped 4 bases from V and 0 bases from J, with 9 bases between. The CDR3 DNA reads as TGTGCCTGGAATAGACAATCAACTAATGAAAAACTGTTTTTT. This gives the protein CAWNRQSTNEKLFF.

The chain joins TRBV5-8 to TRBJ2-3; a possible D gene is TRBD1 (5 bases). The V gene lost 8 bases and the J gene lost 0 bases, with 16 bases spanning the gap. CDR3 length: 15 residues. Per the germline V gene, CDR1 is SGHTS and CDR2 is YDEGEE. Here the CDR3 DNA reads TGTGCCAGTTCCGTAGGGGCCTCTAGCACAGATACGCAGTATTTT. Its protein is CASSVGASSTDTQYF.

This clone appeared a single time. At one end, the junction sequence differs from germline, possibly due to a read error. V usage is TRBV12-3 or TRBV12-4 and J usage is TRBJ2-4; 8 positions match TRBD1. The CDR3 spans 12 residues. The CDR3 loop reads CASSLMDRDMHF. The CDR3 DNA reads as TGTGCCAGCAGTTTAATGGACAGGGATATGCACTTC.